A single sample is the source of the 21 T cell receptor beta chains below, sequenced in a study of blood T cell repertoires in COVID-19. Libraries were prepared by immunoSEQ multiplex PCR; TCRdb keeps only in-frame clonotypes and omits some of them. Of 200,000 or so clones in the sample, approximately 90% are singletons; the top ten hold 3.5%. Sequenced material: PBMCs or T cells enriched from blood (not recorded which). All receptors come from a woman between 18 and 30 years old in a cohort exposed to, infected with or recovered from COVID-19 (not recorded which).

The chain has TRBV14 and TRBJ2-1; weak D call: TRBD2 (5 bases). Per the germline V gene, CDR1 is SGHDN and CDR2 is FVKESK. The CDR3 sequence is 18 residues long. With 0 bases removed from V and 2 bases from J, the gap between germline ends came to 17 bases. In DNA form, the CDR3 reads TGTGCCAGCAGCCAAGATTCTTTGAACGGGAAGACCTACAATGAGCAGTTCTTC. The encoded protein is CASSQDSLNGKTYNEQFF.

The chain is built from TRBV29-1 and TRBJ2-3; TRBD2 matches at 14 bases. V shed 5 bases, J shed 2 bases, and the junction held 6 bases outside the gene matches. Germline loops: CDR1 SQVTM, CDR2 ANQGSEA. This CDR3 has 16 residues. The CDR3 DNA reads TGCAGCGTTATGGGGACTAGCGGGAGTAACACAGATACGCAGTATTTT. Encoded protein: CSVMGTSGSNTDTQYF.

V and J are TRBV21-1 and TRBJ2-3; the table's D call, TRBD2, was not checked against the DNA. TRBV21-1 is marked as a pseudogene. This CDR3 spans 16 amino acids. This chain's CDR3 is CASSKEAGVSTDTQYF. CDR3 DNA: TGTGCCAGCAGCAAAGAGGCGGGGGTAAGCACAGATACGCAGTATTTT.

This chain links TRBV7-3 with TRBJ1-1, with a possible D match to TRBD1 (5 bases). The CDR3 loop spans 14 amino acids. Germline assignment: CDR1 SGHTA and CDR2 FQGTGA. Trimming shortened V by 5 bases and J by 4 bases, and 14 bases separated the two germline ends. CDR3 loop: CASSPGGVATEAFF. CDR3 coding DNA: TGTGCCAGCAGCCCCGGGGGGGTAGCCACTGAAGCTTTCTTT.

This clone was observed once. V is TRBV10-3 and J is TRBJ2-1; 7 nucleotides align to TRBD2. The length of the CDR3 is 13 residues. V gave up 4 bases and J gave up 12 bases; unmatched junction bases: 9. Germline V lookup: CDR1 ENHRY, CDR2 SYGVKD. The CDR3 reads CAISALAEMGQFF. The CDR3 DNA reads TGTGCCATCAGTGCCCTAGCGGAGATGGGGCAGTTCTTC.

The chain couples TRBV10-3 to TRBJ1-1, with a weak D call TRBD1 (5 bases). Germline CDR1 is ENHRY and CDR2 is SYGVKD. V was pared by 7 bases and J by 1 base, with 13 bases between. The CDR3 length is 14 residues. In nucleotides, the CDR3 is TGTGCCATCAACCGAGACAGCTCGAACACTGAAGCTTTCTTT. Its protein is CAINRDSSNTEAFF.

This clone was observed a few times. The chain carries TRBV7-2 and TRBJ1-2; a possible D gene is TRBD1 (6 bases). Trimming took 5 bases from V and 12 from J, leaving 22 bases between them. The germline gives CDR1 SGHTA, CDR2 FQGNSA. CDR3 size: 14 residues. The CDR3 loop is CASSPRGAQGSDTF. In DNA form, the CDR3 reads TGTGCCAGCAGCCCAAGGGGAGCACAGGGAAGCGACACCTTC. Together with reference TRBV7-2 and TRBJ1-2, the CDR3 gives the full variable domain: GAGVSQSPSNKVTEKGKDVELRCDPISGHTALYWYRQSLGQGLEFLIYFQGNSAPDKSGLPSDRFSAERTGGSVSTLTIQRTQQEDSAVYLCASSPRGAQGSDTFGSGTRLTVV.

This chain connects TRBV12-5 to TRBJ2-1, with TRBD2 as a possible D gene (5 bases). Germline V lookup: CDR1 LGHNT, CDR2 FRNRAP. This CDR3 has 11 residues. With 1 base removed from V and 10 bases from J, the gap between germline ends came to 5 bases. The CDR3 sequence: CASGLAGEQFF. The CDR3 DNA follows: TGTGCTAGTGGTTTGGCGGGAGAGCAGTTCTTC.

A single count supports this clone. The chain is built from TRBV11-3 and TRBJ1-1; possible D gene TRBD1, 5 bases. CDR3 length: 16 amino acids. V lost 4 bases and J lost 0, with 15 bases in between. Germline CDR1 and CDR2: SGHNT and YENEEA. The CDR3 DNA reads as TGTGCCAGCAGCTCAACACCGGGGGGAATGAACACTGAAGCTTTCTTT. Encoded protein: CASSSTPGGMNTEAFF.

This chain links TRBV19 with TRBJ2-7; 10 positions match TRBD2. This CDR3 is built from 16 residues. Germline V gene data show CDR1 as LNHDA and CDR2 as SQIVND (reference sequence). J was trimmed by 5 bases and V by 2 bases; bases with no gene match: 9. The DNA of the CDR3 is TGTGCCAGTAGTATATCAACTAGCGGGGCCTGGGACGAGCAGTACTTC. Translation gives CASSISTSGAWDEQYF. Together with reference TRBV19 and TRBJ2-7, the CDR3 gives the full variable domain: DGGITQSPKYLFRKEGQNVTLSCEQNLNHDAMYWYRQDPGQGLRLIYYSQIVNDFQKGDIAEGYSVSREKKESFPLTVTSAQKNPTAFYLCASSISTSGAWDEQYFGPGTRLTVT.

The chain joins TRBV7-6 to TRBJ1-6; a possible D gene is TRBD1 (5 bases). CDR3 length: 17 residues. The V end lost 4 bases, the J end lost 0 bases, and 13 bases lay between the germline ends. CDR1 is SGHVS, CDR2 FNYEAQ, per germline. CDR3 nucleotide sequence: TGTGCCAGCAGCTCCGCCCTAGGGGACTCCTATAATTCACCCCTCCACTTT. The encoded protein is CASSSALGDSYNSPLHF.

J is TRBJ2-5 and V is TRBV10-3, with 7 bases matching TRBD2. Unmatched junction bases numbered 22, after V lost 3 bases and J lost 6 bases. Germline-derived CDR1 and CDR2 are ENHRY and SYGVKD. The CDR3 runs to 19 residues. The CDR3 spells CAISDARTGGLAAQKTQYF. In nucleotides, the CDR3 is TGTGCCATCAGTGATGCCAGGACGGGGGGTTTGGCCGCTCAGAAGACCCAGTACTTC.

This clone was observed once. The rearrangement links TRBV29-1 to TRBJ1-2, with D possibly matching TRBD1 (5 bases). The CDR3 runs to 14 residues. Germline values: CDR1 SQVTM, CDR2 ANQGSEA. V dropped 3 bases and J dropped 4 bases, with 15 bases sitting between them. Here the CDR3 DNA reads TGCAGCGTTGACGAGGACGGGGGGGGCTATGGCTACACCTTC. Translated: CSVDEDGGGYGYTF.

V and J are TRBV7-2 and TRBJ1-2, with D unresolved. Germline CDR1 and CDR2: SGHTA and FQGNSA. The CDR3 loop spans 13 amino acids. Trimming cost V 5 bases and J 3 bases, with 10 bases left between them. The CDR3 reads CASSPDWDYGYTF. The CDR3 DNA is TGTGCCAGCAGCCCGGACTGGGACTATGGCTACACCTTC.

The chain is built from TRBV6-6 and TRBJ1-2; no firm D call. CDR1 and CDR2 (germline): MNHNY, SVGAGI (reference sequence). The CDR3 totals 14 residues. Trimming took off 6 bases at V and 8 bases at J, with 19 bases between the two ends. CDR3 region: CASSSTDAVHGYTF. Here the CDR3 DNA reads TGTGCCAGCAGCTCCACCGACGCGGTCCACGGCTACACCTTC.

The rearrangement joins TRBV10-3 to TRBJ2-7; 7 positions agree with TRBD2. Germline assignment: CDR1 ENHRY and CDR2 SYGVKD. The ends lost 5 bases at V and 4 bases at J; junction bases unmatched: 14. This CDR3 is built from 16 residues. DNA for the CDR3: TGTGCCATCAGTACCGGCCGGGCTAGCGGATATTACGAGCAGTACTTC. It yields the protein CAISTGRASGYYEQYF.

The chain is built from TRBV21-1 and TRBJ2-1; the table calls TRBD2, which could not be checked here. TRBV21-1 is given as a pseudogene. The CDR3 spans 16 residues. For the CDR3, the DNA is TGTGCCAGCAGCAAAGAGACTCTAGCGGGAAGGGGTGAGCAGTTCTTC. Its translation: CASSKETLAGRGEQFF.

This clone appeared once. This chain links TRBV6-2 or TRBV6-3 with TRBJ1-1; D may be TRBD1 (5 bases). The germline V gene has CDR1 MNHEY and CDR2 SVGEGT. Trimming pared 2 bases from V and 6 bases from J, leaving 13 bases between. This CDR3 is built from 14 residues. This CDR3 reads CASSYAGLSAEAFF. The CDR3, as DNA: TGTGCCAGCAGTTACGCGGGGCTTAGCGCTGAAGCTTTCTTT.

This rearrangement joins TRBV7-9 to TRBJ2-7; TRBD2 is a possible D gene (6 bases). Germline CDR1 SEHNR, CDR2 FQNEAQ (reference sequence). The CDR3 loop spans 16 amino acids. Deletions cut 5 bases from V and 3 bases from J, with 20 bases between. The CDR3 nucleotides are TGTGCCAGCAGCCCCCTGCGGGAAGGTCAGAACTACGAGCAGTACTTC. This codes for CASSPLREGQNYEQYF.

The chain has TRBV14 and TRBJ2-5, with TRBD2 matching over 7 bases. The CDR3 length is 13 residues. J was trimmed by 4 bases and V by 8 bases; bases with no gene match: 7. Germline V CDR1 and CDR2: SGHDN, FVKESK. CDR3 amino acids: CASRGRAAETQYF. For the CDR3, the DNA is TGTGCCAGCCGCGGGAGAGCGGCAGAGACCCAGTACTTC.

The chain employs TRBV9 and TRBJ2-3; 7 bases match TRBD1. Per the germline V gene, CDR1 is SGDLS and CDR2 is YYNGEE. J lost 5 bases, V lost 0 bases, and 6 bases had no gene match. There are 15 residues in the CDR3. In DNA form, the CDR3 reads TGTGCCAGCAGCGTAGGAGGGGGCTTGGGAGATACGCAGTATTTT. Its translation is CASSVGGGLGDTQYF.